Only a few counts were recorded for the clone carrying this T cell receptor beta chain. Its matching antigen is unknown. Any gene name here is a mouse gene name. The read gets to within 1 residue of the CDR3 end, and the germline J gene fills in the rest. This sample stems from a study of tissue T cells after allogeneic stem cell transplantation. Findings of the study overall: Tissue-detected TCR repertoire was only partly captured by blood and spleen T cells.

The germline gives CDR1 NNHNN, CDR2 SYGAGS (reference sequence). The CDR3 totals 16 residues. V was pared by 4 bases and J by 0 bases, with 3 bases of the junction left unmatched. Clones were sequenced by immunoSEQ multiplex PCR, and TCRdb holds only the in-frame ones, with some missing. Counted here are some 5,000 clones, about 51% occurring once; the ten biggest clones make up 7.5% to 9.5%. Time point denoted: mouse harvest day 7 after allogeneic transplant. Each mouse received 10^7 T-cell-depleted marrow cells plus 10^6 splenic CD5+ T cells by tail vein. Material: gut tissue. This chain uses TRBV13-2 with TRBJ1-4; 10 nucleotides agree with TRBD1. The receptor's source is a female BALB/c mouse given C57BL/6 T cells with graft-versus-host disease after an allogeneic hematopoietic cell transplant. The CDR3 here is CASGQDRGLSNERLFF. CDR3 bases read: TGTGCCAGCGGTCAAGACAGGGGGCTTTCCAACGAAAGATTATTT.